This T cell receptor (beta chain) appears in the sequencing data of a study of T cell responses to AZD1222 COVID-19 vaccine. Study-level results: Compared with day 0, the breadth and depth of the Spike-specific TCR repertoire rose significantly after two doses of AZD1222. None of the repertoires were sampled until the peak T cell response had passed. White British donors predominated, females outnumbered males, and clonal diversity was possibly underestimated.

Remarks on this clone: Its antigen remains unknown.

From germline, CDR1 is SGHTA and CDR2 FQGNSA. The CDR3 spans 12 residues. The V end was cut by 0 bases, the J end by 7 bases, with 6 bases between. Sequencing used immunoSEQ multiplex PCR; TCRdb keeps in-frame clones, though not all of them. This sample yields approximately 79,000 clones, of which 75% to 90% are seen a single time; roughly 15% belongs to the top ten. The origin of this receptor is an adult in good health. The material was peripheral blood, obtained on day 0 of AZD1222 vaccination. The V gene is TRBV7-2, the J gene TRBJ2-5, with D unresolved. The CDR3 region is CASSLASGTQYF. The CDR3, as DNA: TGTGCCAGCAGCTTAGCGTCCGGGACCCAGTACTTC.